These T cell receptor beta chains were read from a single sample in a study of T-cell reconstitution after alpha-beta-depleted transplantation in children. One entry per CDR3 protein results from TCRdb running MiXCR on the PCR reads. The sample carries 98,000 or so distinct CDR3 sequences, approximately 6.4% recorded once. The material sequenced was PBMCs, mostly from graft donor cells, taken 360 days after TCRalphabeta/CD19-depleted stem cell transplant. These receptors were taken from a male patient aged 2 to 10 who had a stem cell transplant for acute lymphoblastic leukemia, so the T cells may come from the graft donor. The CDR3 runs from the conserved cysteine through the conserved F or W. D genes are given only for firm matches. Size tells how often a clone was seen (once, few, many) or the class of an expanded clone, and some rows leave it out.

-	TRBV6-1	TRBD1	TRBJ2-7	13	CASNPGQIYEQYF	TGTGCCAGTAACCCGGGACAGATCTACGAGCAGTACTTC
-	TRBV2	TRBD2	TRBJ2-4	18	CASCPGLAGGPFYNIQYF	TGTGCCAGCTGCCCGGGACTAGCGGGAGGGCCTTTTTATAACATTCAGTACTTC
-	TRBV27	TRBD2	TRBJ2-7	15	CASSSRTSGRGEQYF	TGTGCCAGCAGTTCCCGGACTAGCGGGAGGGGGGAGCAGTACTTC
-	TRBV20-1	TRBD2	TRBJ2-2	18	CSARDTGLAGAYTGELFF	TGCAGTGCTAGAGATACGGGACTAGCGGGGGCCTACACCGGGGAGCTGTTTTTT
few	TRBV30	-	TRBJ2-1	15	CAWSDSGSSYNEQFF	TGTGCCTGGAGTGATAGCGGCAGCTCCTACAATGAGCAGTTCTTC
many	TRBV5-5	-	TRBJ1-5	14	CASSPRRGFQPQHF	TGTGCCAGCAGCCCGAGGAGGGGGTTTCAGCCCCAGCATTTT
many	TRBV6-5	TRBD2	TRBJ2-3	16	CASSYSAGGRIDTQYF	TGTGCCAGCAGTTACTCGGCGGGGGGGAGGATAGATACGCAGTATTTT
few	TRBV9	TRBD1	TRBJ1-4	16	CASSVTGVATNEKLFF	TGTGCCAGCAGCGTCACAGGGGTGGCAACTAATGAAAAACTGTTTTTT
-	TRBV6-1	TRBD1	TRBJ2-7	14	CASFAGTGVREQYF	TGTGCCAGTTTCGCCGGGACAGGGGTTCGGGAGCAGTACTTC
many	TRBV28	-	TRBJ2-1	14	CASSSWVVGLEQFF	TGTGCCAGCAGTTCTTGGGTCGTAGGGCTTGAGCAGTTCTTC
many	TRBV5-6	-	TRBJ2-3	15	CASSLVAVSTDTQYF	TGTGCCAGCAGCTTGGTGGCAGTTAGCACAGATACGCAGTATTTT
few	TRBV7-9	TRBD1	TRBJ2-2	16	CASRQRGQMNTGELFF	TGTGCCAGTCGCCAGAGGGGACAGATGAACACCGGGGAGCTGTTTTTT
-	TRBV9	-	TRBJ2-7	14	CASSVAGTSYEQYF	TGTGCCAGCAGCGTAGCCGGGACCTCCTACGAGCAGTACTTC
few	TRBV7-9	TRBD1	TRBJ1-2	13	CASSLVGGRGSTF	TGTGCCAGCAGCTTAGTAGGGGGCAGGGGATCTACCTTC
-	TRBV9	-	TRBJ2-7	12	CASSLWDHEQYF	TGTGCCAGCAGCCTCTGGGACCACGAGCAGTACTTC
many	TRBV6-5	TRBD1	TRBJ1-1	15	CASSYGQGVNTEAFF	TGTGCCAGCAGTTACGGACAGGGCGTGAACACTGAAGCTTTCTTT
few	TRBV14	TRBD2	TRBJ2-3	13	CASSPGPRGAQYF	TGTGCCAGCAGCCCGGGACCACGGGGGGCGCAGTATTTT
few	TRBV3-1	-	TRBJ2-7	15	CASSQVRKRAYEQYF	TGTGCCAGCAGCCAAGTGCGGAAGAGAGCCTACGAGCAGTACTTC
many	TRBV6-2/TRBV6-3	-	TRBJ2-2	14	CASRSERATGELFF	TGTGCCAGCAGGAGCGAGAGGGCCACCGGGGAGCTGTTTTTT
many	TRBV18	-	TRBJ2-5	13	CASSQPVLETQYF	TGTGCCAGCTCACAACCGGTACTGGAGACCCAGTACTTC
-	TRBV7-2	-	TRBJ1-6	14	CASSFEAYPFPLHF	TGTGCCAGCAGCTTCGAAGCATATCCCTTCCCCCTCCACTTT
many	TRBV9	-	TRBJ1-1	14	CASSVGDSNTEAFF	TGTGCCAGCAGCGTAGGAGACTCGAACACTGAAGCTTTCTTT
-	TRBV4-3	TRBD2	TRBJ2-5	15	CASSKRAGGRETQYF	TGCGCCAGCAGTAAGCGGGCGGGAGGGCGCGAGACCCAGTACTTC
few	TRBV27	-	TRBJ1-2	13	CASSYGQLYGYTF	TGTGCCAGCAGCTACGGACAGCTCTATGGCTACACCTTC
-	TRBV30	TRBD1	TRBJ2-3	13	CAWSGQGTDTQYF	TGTGCCTGGAGCGGACAGGGAACGGATACGCAGTATTTT
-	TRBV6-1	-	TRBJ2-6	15	CASSSTEAGANVLTF	TGTGCCAGCAGCTCAACAGAAGCTGGGGCCAACGTCCTGACTTTC
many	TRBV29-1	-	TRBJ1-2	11	CSVGDFYGYTF	TGCAGCGTTGGGGACTTCTATGGCTACACCTTC
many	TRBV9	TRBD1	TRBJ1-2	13	CASSVDGRGDYTF	TGTGCCAGCAGCGTAGATGGCAGGGGGGACTACACCTTC
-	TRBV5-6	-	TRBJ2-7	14	CASSGGRRSYDQYF	TGTGCCAGCAGCGGGGGACGGCGCTCCTACGACCAGTACTTC
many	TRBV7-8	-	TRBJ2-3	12	CASEGLTGEQYF	TGTGCCAGCGAGGGGCTCACCGGAGAGCAGTATTTT
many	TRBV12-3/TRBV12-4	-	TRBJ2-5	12	CASSRHRGTQYF	TGTGCCAGCAGTAGACATAGAGGGACCCAGTACTTC
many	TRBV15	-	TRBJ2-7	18	CATSRGPAGGYSSYEQYF	TGTGCCACCAGCAGAGGTCCGGCTGGTGGTTATAGCTCCTACGAGCAGTACTTC
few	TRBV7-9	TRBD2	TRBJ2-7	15	CASSTLAGVAYEQYF	TGTGCCAGCAGCACGCTAGCGGGAGTTGCCTACGAGCAGTACTTC
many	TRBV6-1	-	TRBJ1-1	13	CASRPGQGLEAFF	TGTGCCAGCAGACCGGGCCAAGGACTTGAAGCTTTCTTT
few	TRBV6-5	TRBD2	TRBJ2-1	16	CASSYISGGAYNEQFF	TGTGCCAGCAGTTACATTAGCGGGGGGGCCTACAATGAGCAGTTCTTC
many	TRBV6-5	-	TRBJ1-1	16	CASSYSLLDMNTEAFF	TGTGCCAGCAGTTACTCCCTACTGGATATGAACACTGAAGCTTTCTTT
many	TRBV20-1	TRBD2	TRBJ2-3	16	CSAGAPTSGSTDTQYF	TGCAGTGCTGGAGCCCCGACTAGCGGTAGCACAGATACGCAGTATTTT
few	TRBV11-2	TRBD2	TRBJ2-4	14	CASSFVAGANIQYF	TGTGCCAGCAGCTTTGTAGCGGGGGCGAACATTCAGTACTTC
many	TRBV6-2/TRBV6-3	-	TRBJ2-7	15	CASSYSKEGSHEQYF	TGTGCCAGCAGTTACTCGAAGGAGGGGAGTCACGAGCAGTACTTC
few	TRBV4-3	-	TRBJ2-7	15	CASSQDGQRVDEQYF	TGCGCCAGCAGCCAAGACGGCCAGCGGGTCGACGAGCAGTACTTC
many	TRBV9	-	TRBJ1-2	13	CASSVGQNYGYTF	TGTGCCAGCAGCGTAGGACAGAACTATGGCTACACCTTC
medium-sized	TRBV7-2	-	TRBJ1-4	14	CASSSPFLNEKLFF	TGTGCCAGCAGCTCGCCTTTCCTTAATGAAAAACTGTTTTTT
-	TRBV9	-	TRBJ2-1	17	CASSPKKRRSSYNEQFF	TGTGCCAGCAGCCCGAAAAAGCGGAGAAGCTCCTACAATGAGCAGTTCTTC
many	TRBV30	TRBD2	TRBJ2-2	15	CAWLWGGASTGELFF	TGTGCCTGGCTTTGGGGGGGAGCGAGCACCGGGGAGCTGTTTTTT
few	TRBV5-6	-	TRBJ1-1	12	CASSWLGAEAFF	TGTGCCAGCAGCTGGTTGGGGGCTGAAGCTTTCTTT
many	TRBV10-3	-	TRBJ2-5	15	CAISDPQQGGETQYF	TGTGCCATCAGTGACCCCCAGCAGGGAGGCGAGACCCAGTACTTC
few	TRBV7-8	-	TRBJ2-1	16	CASSLVAGSRLNEQFF	TGTGCCAGCAGCTTAGTTGCGGGATCCCGTCTCAATGAGCAGTTCTTC